This T cell receptor (beta chain) comes out of a study of blood T cell repertoires in COVID-19. V was trimmed by 7 bases and J by 4 bases, leaving 13 bases between them. CDR3 length: 13 residues. Germline V gene data show CDR1 as ENHRY and CDR2 as SYGVKD. The table came from immunoSEQ multiplex PCR; TCRdb's copy has only in-frame clones and leaves some out. The sample comprises 150,000 to 200,000 clones, around 84% of which are singletons, and roughly 8% rests with the top ten. Recruits, aged roughly 18 to 100 years, lived in 25 or so US areas. The J gene is TRBJ1-1, the V gene TRBV10-3; D is possibly TRBD1 (6 bases). The origin of this receptor is a woman aged 45-59 years who had recovered from COVID-19. Sequences were obtained from PBMCs or T cells enriched from blood (not recorded which). The CDR3 is CAIKTGSSTEAFF. In nucleotides, the CDR3 is TGTGCCATCAAAACAGGGTCCAGCACTGAAGCTTTCTTT.